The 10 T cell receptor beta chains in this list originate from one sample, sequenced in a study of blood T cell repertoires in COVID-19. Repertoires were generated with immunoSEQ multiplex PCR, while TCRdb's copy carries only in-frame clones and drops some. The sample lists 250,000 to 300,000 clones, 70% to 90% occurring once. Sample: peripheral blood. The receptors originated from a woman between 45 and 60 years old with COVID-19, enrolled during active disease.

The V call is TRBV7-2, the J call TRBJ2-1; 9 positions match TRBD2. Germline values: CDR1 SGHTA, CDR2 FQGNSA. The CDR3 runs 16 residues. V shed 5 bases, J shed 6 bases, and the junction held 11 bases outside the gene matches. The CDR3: CASSLNSGSGANEQFF. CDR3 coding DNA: TGTGCCAGCAGCCTAAATAGCGGGAGTGGGGCCAATGAGCAGTTCTTC.

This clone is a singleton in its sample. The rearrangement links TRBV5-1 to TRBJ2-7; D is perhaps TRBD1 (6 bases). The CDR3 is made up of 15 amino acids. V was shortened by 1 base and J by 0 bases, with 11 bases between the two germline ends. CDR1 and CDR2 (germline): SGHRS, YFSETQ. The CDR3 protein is CASSLLQGSSYEQYF. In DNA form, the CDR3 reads TGCGCCAGCAGCTTGTTGCAGGGGAGCTCCTACGAGCAGTACTTC.

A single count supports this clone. CDR3 region: CASSLMGGTVYGYTF. The CDR3 nucleotides are TGTGCCAGCAGCCTCATGGGCGGGACAGTCTATGGCTACACCTTC. V usage is TRBV27 and J usage is TRBJ1-2, with 7 bases that match TRBD1. V dropped 6 bases and J dropped 4; count of bases not matched to a gene: 11. CDR3 size: 15 residues. Germline V gene lookup returns CDR1 MNHEY and CDR2 SMNVEV (reference sequence).

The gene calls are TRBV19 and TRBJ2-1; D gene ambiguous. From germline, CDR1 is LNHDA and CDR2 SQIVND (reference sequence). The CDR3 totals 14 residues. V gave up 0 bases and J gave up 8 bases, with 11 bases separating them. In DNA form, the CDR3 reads TGTGCCAGTAGTATAGAAAACGCCGGGTATGAGCAGTTCTTC. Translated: CASSIENAGYEQFF.

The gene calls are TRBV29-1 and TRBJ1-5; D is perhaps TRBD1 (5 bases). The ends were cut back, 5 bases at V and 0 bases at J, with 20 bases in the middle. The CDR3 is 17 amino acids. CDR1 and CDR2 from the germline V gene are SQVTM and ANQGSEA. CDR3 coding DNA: TGCAGCGTTTCCTTCGGCGGGGCCTCAAATAGCAATCAGCCCCAGCATTTT. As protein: CSVSFGGASNSNQPQHF.

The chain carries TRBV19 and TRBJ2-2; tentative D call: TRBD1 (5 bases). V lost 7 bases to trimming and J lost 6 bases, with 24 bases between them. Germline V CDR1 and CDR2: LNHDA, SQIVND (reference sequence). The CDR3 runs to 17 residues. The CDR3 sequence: CASTWGRSSLFAGELFF. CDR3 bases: TGTGCCAGTACGTGGGGCCGGTCCAGTCTTTTCGCCGGGGAGCTGTTTTTT.

The CDR3 sequence is CASSIAGGSSSTDTQYF. The CDR3 nucleotides are TGTGCCAGTAGTATAGCCGGGGGGAGTTCTAGCACAGATACGCAGTATTTT. The chain uses TRBV19 and TRBJ2-3; 7 bases agree with TRBD2. CDR3 length: 17 residues. The germline gives CDR1 LNHDA, CDR2 SQIVND (reference sequence). The ends lost 1 base at V and 0 bases at J; junction bases unmatched: 7.

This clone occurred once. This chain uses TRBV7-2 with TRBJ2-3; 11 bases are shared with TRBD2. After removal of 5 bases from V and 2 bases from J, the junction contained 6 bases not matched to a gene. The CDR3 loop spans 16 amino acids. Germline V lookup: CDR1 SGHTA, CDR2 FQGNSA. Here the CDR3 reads CASSAQLAGVTDTQYF. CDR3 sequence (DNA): TGTGCCAGCAGCGCTCAACTAGCGGGAGTCACAGATACGCAGTATTTT.

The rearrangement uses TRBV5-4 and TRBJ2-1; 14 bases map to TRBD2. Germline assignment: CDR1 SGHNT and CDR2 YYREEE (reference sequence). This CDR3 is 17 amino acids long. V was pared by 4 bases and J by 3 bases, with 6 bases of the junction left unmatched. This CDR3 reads CASSDPGLAGVYNEQFF. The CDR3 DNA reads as TGTGCCAGCAGCGACCCGGGACTAGCGGGAGTCTACAATGAGCAGTTCTTC. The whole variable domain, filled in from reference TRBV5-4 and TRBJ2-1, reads ETGVTQSPTHLIKTRGQQVTLRCSSQSGHNTVSWYQQALGQGPQFIFQYYREEENGRGNFPPRFSGLQFPNYSSELNVNALELDDSALYLCASSDPGLAGVYNEQFFGPGTRLTVL.

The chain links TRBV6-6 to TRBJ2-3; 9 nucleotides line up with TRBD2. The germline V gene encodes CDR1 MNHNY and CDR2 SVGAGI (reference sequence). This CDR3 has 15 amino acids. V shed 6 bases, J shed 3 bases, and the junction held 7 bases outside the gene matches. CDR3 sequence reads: CASRDSGRGTDTQYF. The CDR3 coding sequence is TGTGCCAGCAGGGATAGCGGGAGAGGAACAGATACGCAGTATTTT.